This T cell receptor (beta chain) was found in a study of cytomegalovirus exposure and HLA in healthy donors. This clone was recorded a few times. Its matching antigen is unknown. Study observations and caveats: Apparent HLA restriction characterized most CMV-associated TCR beta chains in a later analysis.

CDR1 MNHNY and CDR2 SVGAGI come from the germline V gene (reference sequence). The CDR3 runs to 14 residues. Trimming left V 6 bases short and J 4 bases short, with 16 bases between. Both 60 Vbeta primers and 13 Jbeta primers went into the PCR. TCRdb's copy holds only in-frame clones and misses some; the assay was immunoSEQ multiplex PCR. The data contain 200,000 to 250,000 clones, 82% of them singletons. The study sampled nominally healthy donors, though unrecorded immune exposures were likely. The V and J genes are TRBV6-6 and TRBJ2-7; D is perhaps TRBD1 (7 bases). Sequenced material: PBMCs. The source is a woman aged 40-49 years in good health and CMV-seropositive. CDR3 bases: TGTGCCAGCAGCCTGACTCAGGGGGGATACGAGCAGTACTTC. Its protein is CASSLTQGGYEQYF.